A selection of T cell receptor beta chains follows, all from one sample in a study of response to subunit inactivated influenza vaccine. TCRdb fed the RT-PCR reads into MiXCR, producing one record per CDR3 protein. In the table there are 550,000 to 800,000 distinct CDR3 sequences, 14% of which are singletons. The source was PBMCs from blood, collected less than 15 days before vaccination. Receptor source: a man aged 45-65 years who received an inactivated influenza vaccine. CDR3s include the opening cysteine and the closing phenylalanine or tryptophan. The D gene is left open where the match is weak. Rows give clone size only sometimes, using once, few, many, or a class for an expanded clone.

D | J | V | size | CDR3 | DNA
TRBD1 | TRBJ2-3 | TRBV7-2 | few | CASSLGIRGRADTQYF | TGTGCCAGCAGCTTAGGCATCAGGGGGCGAGCAGATACGCAGTATTTT
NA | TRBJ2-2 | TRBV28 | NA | CASCSGYTGELFF | TGTGCCAGTTGTTCAGGGTACACCGGGGAGCTGTTTTTT
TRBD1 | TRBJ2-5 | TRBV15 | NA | CATSRPAGGQETQYF | TGTGCCACCAGTCGACCCGCAGGGGGTCAAGAGACCCAGTACTTC
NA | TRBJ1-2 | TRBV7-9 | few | CASSQVLDYGYTF | TGTGCCAGCAGCCAAGTCTTGGATTATGGCTACACCTTC
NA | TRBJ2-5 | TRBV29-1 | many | CSAERGGETQYF | TGCAGCGCCGAGAGGGGTGGGGAGACCCAGTACTTC
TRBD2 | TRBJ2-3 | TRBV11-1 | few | CASSFVVSSGTSETDTQYF | TGTGCCAGCAGCTTCGTCGTATCGTCCGGGACTAGCGAAACAGATACGCAGTATTTT
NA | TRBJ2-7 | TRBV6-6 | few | CASARDGLREQYF | TGTGCCAGCGCTCGGGACGGATTACGGGAGCAGTACTTC
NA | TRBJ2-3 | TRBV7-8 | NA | CASSFVTTSDTQYF | TGTGCCAGCAGCTTTGTGACTACCTCCGATACGCAGTATTTT
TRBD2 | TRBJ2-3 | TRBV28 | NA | CASSLERGGRSDTQYF | TGTGCCAGCAGTTTAGAGCGGGGGGGCCGGTCAGATACGCAGTATTTT
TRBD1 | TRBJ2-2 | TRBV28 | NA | CASSPARDRGRELFF | TGTGCCAGCAGTCCAGCCAGGGACAGGGGGCGCGAGCTGTTTTTT
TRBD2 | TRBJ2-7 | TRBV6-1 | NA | CASSRTSIGDEQYF | TGTGCCAGCAGTCGGACTAGCATCGGGGACGAGCAGTACTTC
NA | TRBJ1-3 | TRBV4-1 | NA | CASSQDVLWGTGNTIYF | TGCGCCAGCAGCCAAGATGTTCTCTGGGGAACTGGAAACACCATATATTTT
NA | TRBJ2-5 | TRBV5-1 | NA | CASKRGQTEETQYF | TGCGCCAGCAAGCGAGGACAGACTGAAGAGACCCAGTACTTC
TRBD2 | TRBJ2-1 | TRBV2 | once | CASSEQTSGSYNEQFF | TGTGCCAGCAGTGAACAGACTAGCGGGAGCTACAATGAGCAGTTCTTC
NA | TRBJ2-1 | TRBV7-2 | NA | CASSSGRATPKYF | TGTGCCAGCAGCTCAGGACGGGCCACACCCAAATACTTC
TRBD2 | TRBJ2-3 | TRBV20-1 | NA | CSALTSGGAHDTQYF | TGCAGTGCCCTGACTAGCGGTGGGGCACACGATACGCAGTATTTT
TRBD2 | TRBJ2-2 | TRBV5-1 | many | CASSSVSGSPGELFF | TGCGCCAGCAGCTCCGTTAGCGGGAGCCCCGGGGAGCTGTTTTTT
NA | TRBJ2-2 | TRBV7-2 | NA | CASSKMTVNTGELFF | TGTGCCAGCAGCAAAATGACAGTGAACACCGGGGAGCTGTTTTTT
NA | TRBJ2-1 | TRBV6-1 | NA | CASSASTATLYNEQFF | TGTGCCAGCAGTGCTTCGACAGCCACCCTTTACAATGAGCAGTTCTTC
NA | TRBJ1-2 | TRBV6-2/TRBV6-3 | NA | CASNGQPNYGYTF | TGTGCCAGCAACGGACAACCTAACTATGGCTACACCTTC
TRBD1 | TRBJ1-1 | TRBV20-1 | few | CSARFLGQGFTEAFF | TGCAGTGCTAGATTTTTGGGACAGGGGTTCACTGAAGCTTTCTTT